This T cell receptor beta chain was retrieved from a study of T cell responses to AZD1222 COVID-19 vaccine. As regards this clone: Its antigen is not known.

TCRdb's table, derived via immunoSEQ multiplex PCR, lists solely in-frame clones and lacks some. This sample carries around 110,000 clones, roughly 92% of them seen once, and the ten largest clones take 1.6%. There are 11 residues in the CDR3. The V end was cut by 5 bases, the J end by 5 bases, with 6 bases between. The germline CDR1 and CDR2 sequences are SGHAT and FQNNGV. Overall study findings and caveats: Baseline seropositives among AZD1222 recipients totaled only five or six. Scientists sampled the repertoires only once the peak T cell response had passed. Clonal diversity was possibly underestimated, and white British individuals and females predominated among donors. Reports indicate that nearly half of spike-specific TCRs are directed at unmutated variant regions.

The TCR sequence derives from an adult who received the AZD1222 COVID-19 vaccine. The V gene is TRBV11-2, the J gene TRBJ1-2; unclear D gene. The sample here was peripheral blood, taken 28 days after the second AZD1222 dose. CDR3: CASSRGYGYTF. The CDR3 DNA reads as TGTGCCAGCAGCCGCGGATATGGCTACACCTTC.